This is a list of T cell receptor beta chains from one sample in a study of cytomegalovirus exposure and HLA in healthy donors. The protocol was immunoSEQ multiplex PCR, while the TCRdb copy is restricted to in-frame clones and leaves out a portion. This table has tens of thousands of clones, 70% to 80% appearing once. Sequenced sample: PBMCs. The receptor set was obtained from a middle-aged woman in good health and CMV-seropositive. CDR3s leave out the opening cysteine and the closing phenylalanine or tryptophan. A row's size may be missing; if present it is once, few, many or a size class.

J	V	size	CDR3
TRBJ1-4	TRBV6-6	NA	ASSIPTGGHEKLF
TRBJ2-7	TRBV5-1	NA	ASSLGGGTWGYEQY
TRBJ1-5	TRBV28	NA	ASTAGQGAQPQH
TRBJ1-2	TRBV2	NA	ASRGDSTLYGYT
TRBJ1-2	TRBV9	NA	ASSEGTGGYGYT
TRBJ2-5	TRBV7-2	few	ASSYWTGTEETQY
TRBJ2-7	TRBV7-2	few	ASRGQGYEQY
TRBJ2-6	TRBV9	NA	ASNQGSGANVLT
TRBJ1-3	TRBV7-9	few	ASSLAPAGNTIY
TRBJ2-2	TRBV9	NA	ASSPPGQGAPGELF
TRBJ2-7	TRBV18	NA	ASSPGLQGSEQY
TRBJ2-2	TRBV5-1	NA	ASSFPTGELF
TRBJ2-1	TRBV4-3	NA	ASSRGVNEQF
TRBJ2-3	TRBV15	NA	ATSRDQGATTDTQY
TRBJ2-7	TRBV30	NA	AWEGQPAYEQY
TRBJ1-2	TRBV29-1	NA	STAKGDYGYT
TRBJ1-5	TRBV2	NA	ASSPSAVRVNQPQH
TRBJ1-1	TRBV4-2	NA	ASSQDDRGYTEAF
TRBJ1-2	TRBV6-5	few	ASSRSLGTGDGYT
TRBJ1-2	TRBV6-1	NA	ASSEAGQGGGYGYT
TRBJ2-5	TRBV30	NA	AWSRGRGSWETQY
TRBJ2-3	TRBV6-4	NA	ASSDSEGQGDTQY
TRBJ1-1	TRBV20-1	few	SASRGTEAF
TRBJ1-6	TRBV7-8	NA	ASSLVPRGYNSPLH
TRBJ2-1	TRBV2	once	ASILRTSPYNEQF
TRBJ2-7	TRBV2	NA	ASRADSSYEQY
TRBJ1-1	TRBV15	NA	ATSRGQRMGQPEAF
TRBJ1-1	TRBV5-1	NA	ASSLPGTNTEAF
TRBJ1-5	TRBV19	NA	ASSKGQNNQPQH
TRBJ1-1	TRBV19	NA	ASSGRVSSTEAF
TRBJ2-3	TRBV5-8	once	ASSPGPGATGTRRN
TRBJ2-2	TRBV6-1	NA	ASSGTNEAGELF
TRBJ1-5	TRBV7-8	NA	ASSKVVQGHQPQH
TRBJ2-3	TRBV5-4	NA	ASSLGQSADTQY
NA	TRBV9	NA	ASSELTSSYEQY
NA	TRBV9	NA	ASSVGRVDYEQY
TRBJ2-7	TRBV19	NA	ASRLYRDSYEQY
TRBJ2-5	TRBV25-1	NA	ASSDFAKGTQETQY
TRBJ2-7	TRBV28	NA	ASSLGLNEQY
TRBJ2-3	TRBV5-1	NA	ASSLLNAGPEDTQY
NA	TRBV7-2	NA	ASRDRGRASYEQY
TRBJ2-7	TRBV18	NA	ASSPPGQGDYEQY
TRBJ2-2	TRBV30	NA	AWKRAGWTGELF
TRBJ1-5	TRBV4-1	once	ASSQEVRRNQPQH
TRBJ1-1	TRBV9	few	ASSAQGIGVITEAF
TRBJ2-2	TRBV21-1	once	ASSNGLAGNTGELF